The rows below give T cell receptor beta chains drawn from one sample of a study of CD8+CD57+ T cells in acquired aplastic anemia. TCRdb processed the reads anew with MiXCR; each CDR3 protein has one entry. The data show hundreds of thousands of distinct CDR3 sequences, 40% to 50% seen once. Material for sequencing was sorted CD4+, CD8+, or CD8+CD57+ T cells (not recorded which) from PBMCs. These receptors were collected from a human donor with aplastic anemia. Each CDR3 is given with its conserved first and last residue. Fields, in order: clone size, V gene, J gene, D gene, CDR3 DNA, CDR3 protein. The D gene is left open where the match is weak. Where a row states a size, it is once, few, many or the class of an expanded clone; other rows omit it.

few	TRBV20-1	TRBJ1-6	.	TGCAGTGCTAGAGACCCTTTCGGGAATTCACCCCTCCACTTT	CSARDPFGNSPLHF
.	TRBV10-3	TRBJ1-2	.	TGTGCCACCAGTGATTCCGGGTTCTTGGGCAGCCTCTATGGCTACACCTTC	CATSDSGFLGSLYGYTF
few	TRBV6-2/TRBV6-3	TRBJ2-7	.	TGTGCCAGCAGTTACGTGGATGGGGAGCAGTACTTC	CASSYVDGEQYF
once	TRBV9	TRBJ2-3	.	TGTGCCAGCAGCGAGGTGGGCAGCACAGATACGCAGTATTTT	CASSEVGSTDTQYF
many	TRBV6-4	TRBJ2-7	TRBD1	TGTGCCAGCAGTGAACAATCCGGGACAGCCTACGAGCAGTACTTC	CASSEQSGTAYEQYF
few	TRBV6-2/TRBV6-3	TRBJ1-3	.	TGTGCCAGCAGTTCCGCCGGGGTAAGAGGAAACACCATATATTTT	CASSSAGVRGNTIYF
.	TRBV15	TRBJ2-7	TRBD2	TGTGCCACCAGCGATAGCGGGAGGGAGAGGTACGAGCAGTACTTC	CATSDSGRERYEQYF
few	TRBV7-6	TRBJ2-1	TRBD2	TGTGCCAGCAGCTTAGCAGCGGGGGGTTTCTACAATGAGCAGTTCTTC	CASSLAAGGFYNEQFF
.	TRBV7-9	TRBJ2-7	.	TGTGCCAGCAGCGGCAGGGAATTCTACGAGCAGTACTTC	CASSGREFYEQYF
.	TRBV10-3	TRBJ1-2	TRBD1	TGTGCCATCAGTGTGACAGGGGGGAATGGCTACACCTTC	CAISVTGGNGYTF